The clone carrying this T cell receptor beta chain appeared a few times. Germline CDR1 reads SGHRS; CDR2 reads YFSETQ. The CDR3 is 16 residues long. V dropped 3 bases and J dropped 6 bases, with 19 bases sitting between them. This entry is derived from a study of CD8+CD57+ T cells in acquired aplastic anemia. Template material for TCR beta VDJ and CDR3 profiling consisted of genomic DNA. TCRdb itself ran the reads through MiXCR, one entry per CDR3 protein. The sample yields hundreds of thousands of distinct CDR3 sequences, 65% to 80% seen once. Sequencing was done on a sample of sorted CD4+, CD8+, or CD8+CD57+ T cells (not recorded which) from PBMCs. The TCR comes from a human donor in good health, serving as a control. J is TRBJ2-1 and V is TRBV5-1, with D unresolved. The CDR3 DNA reads TGCGCCAGCAGCTATCTACCCTCTACGTCTGTCAATGAGCAGTTCTTC. It encodes CASSYLPSTSVNEQFF.